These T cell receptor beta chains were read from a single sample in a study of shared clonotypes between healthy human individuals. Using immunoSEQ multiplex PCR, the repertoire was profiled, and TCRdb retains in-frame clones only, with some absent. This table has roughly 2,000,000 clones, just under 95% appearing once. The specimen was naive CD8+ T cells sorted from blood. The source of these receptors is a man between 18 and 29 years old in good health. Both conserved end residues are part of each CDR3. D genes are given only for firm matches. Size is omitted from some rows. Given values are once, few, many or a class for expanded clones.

CASSQELDYEQYF	TGTGCCAGCAGCCAAGAGCTGGACTACGAGCAGTACTTC	TRBV4-2	NA	TRBJ2-7	NA
CASSLSRGVPYNSPLHF	TGTGCCAGCAGTTTATCCAGGGGAGTCCCCTATAATTCACCCCTCCACTTT	TRBV27	NA	TRBJ1-6	NA
CASSPTWGRAGESYEQYF	TGTGCCAGCAGCCCGACATGGGGGCGGGCGGGAGAGTCCTACGAGCAGTACTTC	TRBV7-2	NA	TRBJ2-7	NA
CASSLSPGPYNEQFF	TGTGCCAGCAGCTTAAGTCCCGGGCCCTACAATGAGCAGTTCTTC	TRBV7-2	NA	TRBJ2-1	NA
CASSFRRYEQFF	TGTGCCAGCAGCTTCCGTCGTTATGAGCAGTTCTTC	TRBV13	NA	TRBJ2-1	NA
CASSLEGDGGYTF	TGTGCCAGCAGCCTGGAGGGTGACGGTGGCTACACCTTC	TRBV5-6	NA	TRBJ1-2	NA
CASSEGGNYGYTF	TGTGCCAGCAGTGAAGGAGGGAACTATGGCTACACCTTC	TRBV2	NA	TRBJ1-2	NA
CTSSQAKTTGTIGQSEETQYF	TGCACCAGCAGCCAAGCAAAGACCACCGGGACCATAGGCCAAAGTGAAGAGACCCAGTACTTC	TRBV1	NA	TRBJ2-5	NA
CASSPFLAGGEDGETQYF	TGCGCCAGCAGCCCTTTTCTAGCGGGAGGGGAAGACGGAGAGACCCAGTACTTC	TRBV4-3	NA	TRBJ2-5	TRBD2
CASSPIWPQGLSTDTQYF	TGTGCCAGCAGTCCGATATGGCCCCAAGGACTCAGCACAGATACGCAGTATTTT	TRBV28	NA	TRBJ2-3	NA
CASCQRGAYNEQFF	TGTGCCAGCTGCCAAAGGGGGGCTTACAATGAGCAGTTCTTC	TRBV27	once	TRBJ2-1	NA
CASSHNLQPQHF	TGTGCCAGCAGCCATAATCTGCAGCCCCAGCATTTT	TRBV11-2	NA	TRBJ1-5	NA
CASSLKSSYEQYF	TGTGCCAGCAGCCTAAAAAGCTCCTACGAGCAGTACTTC	TRBV27	NA	TRBJ2-7	NA